These T cell receptor beta chains were read from a single sample in a study of blood T cell repertoires in COVID-19. This table comes from immunoSEQ multiplex PCR, and its TCRdb copy is limited to in-frame clones, with some not included. The sample contains 200,000 to 250,000 clones, around 90% of which appear only once. The sequencing sample was made of peripheral blood. The receptor set was obtained from a woman younger than 30 who had recovered from COVID-19. CDR3s include the opening cysteine and the closing phenylalanine or tryptophan. D genes are given only for firm matches. Only part of the rows carry a size: once, few, many, or a class if the clone is expanded.

size,J,V,D,CDR3,DNA
once,TRBJ2-7,TRBV27,-,CASSLLRYEQYF,TGTGCCAGCAGTTTACTGAGATACGAGCAGTACTTC
-,TRBJ2-2,TRBV19,-,CASSMVGGGTGELFF,TGTGCCAGTAGTATGGTGGGGGGAGGCACCGGGGAGCTGTTTTTT
-,TRBJ1-4,TRBV29-1,TRBD1,CSVGSGTGVFEKLFF,TGCAGCGTTGGATCCGGGACAGGGGTTTTTGAAAAACTGTTTTTT
-,TRBJ2-2,TRBV7-9,-,CASSPSFRNTGELFF,TGTGCCAGCAGCCCTAGTTTTAGGAACACCGGGGAGCTGTTTTTT
few,TRBJ1-6,TRBV6-5,TRBD1,CASRTRTGDSPLHF,TGTGCCAGCAGGACCCGCACAGGGGACTCACCCCTCCACTTT
few,TRBJ2-2,TRBV10-2,TRBD1,CAAGAGGYTGELFF,TGCGCCGCCGGGGCAGGGGGCTACACCGGGGAGCTGTTTTTT
-,TRBJ2-5,TRBV7-8,TRBD1,CASSFSRAPGQQETQYF,TGTGCCAGCAGCTTTTCGAGAGCCCCGGGACAGCAAGAGACCCAGTACTTC
once,TRBJ2-7,TRBV5-1,-,CASSPGGSYEQYF,TGCGCCAGCAGCCCAGGCGGGTCCTACGAGCAGTACTTC
-,TRBJ2-7,TRBV12-5,-,CASGPEGWGYEQYF,TGTGCTAGTGGCCCGGAGGGCTGGGGCTACGAGCAGTACTTC
-,TRBJ2-1,TRBV6-2/TRBV6-3,-,CASSYHLSGSSYNEQFF,TGTGCCAGCAGTTACCATCTTAGCGGCAGCTCCTACAATGAGCAGTTCTTC
-,TRBJ2-7,TRBV30,-,CAWSVLPSGQYF,TGTGCCTGGAGCGTCTTGCCGAGCGGGCAGTACTTC
once,TRBJ1-2,TRBV27,-,CASSLWPPSGYTF,TGTGCCAGCAGTTTATGGCCCCCTAGTGGCTACACCTTC
-,TRBJ1-2,TRBV30,-,CAWLPDNRRAAEGYTF,TGTGCCTGGTTACCCGATAACCGCAGGGCGGCGGAAGGCTACACCTTC
-,TRBJ2-1,TRBV11-1,TRBD2,CASSSGRGTSVNEQFF,TGTGCCAGCAGCTCCGGCCGGGGGACTAGTGTAAATGAGCAGTTCTTC
-,TRBJ1-2,TRBV11-2,-,CASSYLDGGANGYTF,TGTGCCAGCAGCTACCTGGACGGAGGGGCCAATGGCTACACCTTC
-,TRBJ1-5,TRBV30,-,CAWSTGMNQPQHF,TGTGCCTGGAGTACAGGGATGAATCAGCCCCAGCATTTT
-,TRBJ1-5,TRBV19,TRBD1,CASSRDRGLQPQHF,TGTGCCAGTAGCCGGGACAGGGGGCTTCAGCCCCAGCATTTT
-,TRBJ1-3,TRBV11-2,-,CASSLGADSGNTIYF,TGTGCCAGCAGCTTAGGGGCAGACTCTGGAAACACCATATATTTT
-,TRBJ1-2,TRBV7-9,TRBD1,CASSHGQGALFDYGYTF,TGTGCCAGCAGCCACGGACAGGGGGCTTTGTTTGACTATGGCTACACCTTC
once,TRBJ2-7,TRBV27,TRBD1,CASSLGQGANEQYF,TGTGCCAGCAGTTTGGGACAGGGGGCGAACGAGCAGTACTTC
-,TRBJ1-5,TRBV10-3,-,CAINSGQYSNQPQHF,TGTGCCATCAATTCCGGACAATATAGCAATCAGCCCCAGCATTTT
-,TRBJ2-7,TRBV5-1,-,CASSLAGEQYF,TGCGCCAGCAGCTTGGCCGGCGAGCAGTACTTC